The 17 T cell receptor beta chains below come from one sample, sequenced in a study of blood T cells in healthy people across ages. A J-beta primer mix and a sample-barcoded 5' primer were used in a second PCR of roughly 7 to 12 cycles. A single record per CDR3 protein comes from TCRdb applying MiXCR to the 5' RACE reads. Of about 780,000 distinct CDR3 sequences in the sample, about 26% were seen once. The sample was also linked to a second study, of T cells of mothers and their children.

The sample comprised blood. The receptor set was obtained from a boy between 10 and 17 years old in good health.

V usage is TRBV12-3 or TRBV12-4 and J usage is TRBJ2-5; D is uncertain. The J call may be wrong; the DNA end is better matched by TRBJ2-1. There are 12 residues in the CDR3. The CDR3, as DNA: TGTGCCAGCAGTTTAGGATCCGGACCCCAGTTCTTC. It specifies CASSLGSGPQFF.

A few counts support this clonotype. This sequence joins TRBV30 and TRBJ2-1; 7 positions agree with TRBD2. The J call is doubtful: the DNA matches TRBJ2-7 better. The CDR3 runs 13 residues. Per germline, CDR1 GTSNPN and CDR2 SVGIG (reference sequence). The CDR3 nucleotides are TGTGCCTGGAGTCGGGGGGATAACTACGAGCAGTACTTC. This translates into CAWSRGDNYEQYF.

This clonotype was observed a few times. One junction end disagrees with the germline gene, perhaps due to a read error. The J gene is TRBJ2-7, the V gene TRBV4-1, with 9 bases aligning to TRBD1. The CDR3 spans 15 residues. Germline CDR1 reads MGHRA; CDR2 reads YSYEKL. The CDR3 reads CASSQPGQGSNEQYF. The CDR3 DNA is TGCGCCAGCAGCCAGCCGGGACAGGGCTCCAACGAGCAGTACTTC.

V usage is TRBV5-1 and J usage is TRBJ2-1; TRBD1 agrees at 7 bases. The V segment lost 0 bases and the J segment 1 base; nucleotides outside the gene matches: 1. CDR1 SGHRS and CDR2 YFSETQ come from the germline V gene. The CDR3 totals 15 residues. The CDR3 protein is CASSLARGSYNEQFF. DNA for the CDR3: TGCGCCAGCAGCTTGGCCAGGGGGTCCTACAATGAGCAGTTCTTC.

This clonotype was seen more than once but under ten times. This sequence joins TRBV6-5 and TRBJ2-4, with TRBD2 identical over 8 bases. CDR3 length equals 14 residues. CDR1 is MNHEY, CDR2 SVGAGI, per germline. V shed 5 bases, J shed 5 bases, and the junction held 5 bases outside the gene matches. The CDR3 here is CASSPIAGQNIQYF. The CDR3 DNA is TGTGCCAGCAGTCCGATAGCGGGGCAAAACATTCAGTACTTC.

The table lists this clonotype with a few counts. The chain carries TRBV4-1 and TRBJ2-6; TRBD1 might be the D (6 bases). The germline gives CDR1 MGHRA, CDR2 YSYEKL. The CDR3 consists of 17 residues. V was clipped by 2 bases and J by 0 bases, with 11 bases between them. The CDR3 region has the DNA TGCGCCAGCAGCCAAACAGGGTCGAGCTCTGGGGCCAACGTCCTGACTTTC. This encodes CASSQTGSSSGANVLTF.

In its sample, this clonotype was seen a few times. This chain links TRBV4-1 with TRBJ2-1, with 11 bases that match TRBD2. Trimming cost V 0 bases and J 2 bases; bases outside gene matches: 0. CDR3 length: 16 residues. Germline CDR1 is MGHRA and CDR2 is YSYEKL. The CDR3 sequence: CASSQDSGGAYNEQFF. As DNA, the CDR3 is TGCGCCAGCAGCCAAGATAGCGGGGGGGCCTACAATGAGCAGTTCTTC.

The chain carries TRBV3-1 and TRBJ2-5; D perhaps matches TRBD1 (6 bases). The J call may be in error: the DNA end matches TRBJ2-7 better. CDR3 length: 15 amino acids. Looked up from germline, CDR1 is LGHDT and CDR2 is YNNKEL (reference sequence). For the CDR3, the DNA is TGTGCCAGCAGCCAAGTTTTCAGGGGAGCCTACGAGCAGTACTTC. The encoded protein is CASSQVFRGAYEQYF.

The table lists this clonotype with a few counts. The chain carries TRBV5-1 and TRBJ2-5; D might be TRBD1 (5 bases). TRBJ2-7 explains the end of the DNA better; the J call may be wrong. CDR3 size: 14 residues. Germline V gives CDR1 SGHRS, CDR2 YFSETQ. This CDR3 is CASSFLLGAYEQYF. CDR3 sequence (DNA): TGCGCCAGCAGCTTTTTATTAGGGGCCTACGAGCAGTACTTC.

The chain uses TRBV20-1 and TRBJ2-5, with TRBD1 matching over 8 bases. The DNA end lines up better with TRBJ2-7; the J call may be wrong. CDR3 length equals 14 residues. The germline V gene encodes CDR1 DFQATT and CDR2 SNEGSKA (reference sequence). As DNA, the CDR3 is TGCAGTGCTGGGGACAGGAGAATTACCTACGAGCAGTACTTC. Its translation is CSAGDRRITYEQYF.

The chain carries TRBV24-1 and TRBJ1-2, with D maybe TRBD1 (5 bases). The CDR3 length is 12 residues. CDR1 KGHDR and CDR2 SFDVKD come from the germline V gene. V was cut by 5 bases and J by 10 bases, with 13 bases left in between. The CDR3 DNA sequence: TGTGCCACCAGTGGAGGGCAGGGAGCCTACACCTTC. It translates to CATSGGQGAYTF.

This chain joins TRBV20-1 and TRBJ2-5, with 7 bases fitting TRBD2. CDR3 size: 13 residues. V was pared by 7 bases and J by 2 bases, with 7 bases of the junction left unmatched. Germline values: CDR1 DFQATT, CDR2 SNEGSKA (reference sequence). CDR3 residues: CSGRRENQETQYF. The CDR3 DNA is TGCAGTGGCAGGCGGGAGAATCAAGAGACCCAGTACTTC.

This clonotype has only a few counts. This chain joins TRBV6-1 and TRBJ1-6; TRBD1 agrees at 8 bases. Trimming at V came to 5 bases and at J to 6 bases, leaving 9 bases not matched to a gene. The CDR3 contains 16 residues. Germline CDR1 and CDR2: MNHNS and SASEGT. In DNA form, the CDR3 reads TGTGCCAGCAGTAGGACAGGGTTTGGTAGTAATTCACCCCTCCACTTT. The encoded protein is CASSRTGFGSNSPLHF.

This clonotype was detected only a few times. J is TRBJ1-2 and V is TRBV30; D is undetermined. Germline V lookup: CDR1 GTSNPN, CDR2 SVGIG (reference sequence). The CDR3 spans 14 residues. V gave up 6 bases and J gave up 4 bases, with 18 bases separating them. The CDR3: CACTSGLGLYGYTF. Here the CDR3 DNA reads TGTGCCTGCACCTCGGGGTTAGGGCTCTATGGCTACACCTTC.

V and J are TRBV4-2 and TRBJ2-2; D might be TRBD2 (6 bases). Trimming took off 5 bases at V and 6 bases at J, with 10 bases between the two ends. The germline gives CDR1 LGHNA, CDR2 YNFKEQ. This CDR3 is built from 13 residues. The CDR3 reads CASSYGGSGELFF. In DNA form, the CDR3 reads TGTGCCAGCAGCTACGGGGGATCCGGGGAGCTGTTTTTT.

This clonotype occurred a few times. The V and J genes are TRBV14 and TRBJ1-2, with D possibly matching TRBD1 (6 bases). V was trimmed by 3 bases and J by 5 bases, leaving 13 bases between them. The CDR3 loop spans 14 amino acids. Per the germline V gene, CDR1 is SGHDN and CDR2 is FVKESK. CDR3 region: CASSQYTGIYGYTF. CDR3 nucleotides: TGTGCCAGCAGCCAGTATACAGGGATTTATGGCTACACCTTC.

The chain combines TRBV7-9 with TRBJ2-6; D might be TRBD2 (5 bases). The germline V and J ends were trimmed by 5 bases and 2 bases, with 10 bases remaining between them. CDR3 size: 15 residues. CDR1 is SEHNR and CDR2 is FQNEAQ in the germline V gene (reference sequence). CDR3 residues: CASSPWGAGANVLTF. The CDR3 DNA is TGTGCCAGCAGCCCTTGGGGAGCTGGGGCCAACGTCCTGACTTTC.